The clone carrying this TCR beta chain was seen more than once but under ten times. Its cognate antigen is unknown. This CDR3 comprises 13 residues. Trimming left V 8 bases short and J 6 bases short, with 17 bases between. In germline, CDR1 is SNHLY, CDR2 FYNNEI. This entry is derived from a study of OX40 agonist ivuxolimab in advanced cancers. Study summary: The diagnoses of dose-escalation patients were hepatocellular carcinoma, melanoma, renal cell or head and neck cancer. One hepatocellular carcinoma and a couple of cutaneous melanoma patients partially responded. Overall study findings and caveats: Averaged across samples, CD8+ T cells carried more expanded clones than CD4+ did.

The data were produced by immunoSEQ multiplex PCR, yet TCRdb's version contains in-frame clones alone and is incomplete. The table lists some 58,000 clones, 70% to 90% of them singletons. The chain has TRBV2 and TRBJ2-7; D unclear. Sequencing used CD4+ or CD8+ T cells sorted from blood, obtained in a trial of the OX40 agonist ivuxolimab. The sequence was collected from an adult with an advanced solid tumor such as melanoma, head and neck, liver or kidney cancer. CDR3 amino acids: CASLSASKAEQYF. Written as DNA, the CDR3 is TGTGCCAGCTTAAGCGCCTCAAAAGCCGAGCAGTACTTC.